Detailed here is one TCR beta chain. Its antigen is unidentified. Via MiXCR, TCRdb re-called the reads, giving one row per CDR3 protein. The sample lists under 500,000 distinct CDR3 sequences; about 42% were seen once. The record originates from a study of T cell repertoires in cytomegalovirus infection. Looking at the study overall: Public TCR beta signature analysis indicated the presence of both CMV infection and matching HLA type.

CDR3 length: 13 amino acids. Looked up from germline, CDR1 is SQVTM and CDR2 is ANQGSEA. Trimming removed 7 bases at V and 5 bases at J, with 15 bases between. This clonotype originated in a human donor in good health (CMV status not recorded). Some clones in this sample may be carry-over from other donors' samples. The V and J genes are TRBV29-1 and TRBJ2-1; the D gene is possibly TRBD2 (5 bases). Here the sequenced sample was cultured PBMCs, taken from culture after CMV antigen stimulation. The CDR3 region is CSARPDGNNEQFF. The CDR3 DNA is TGCAGCGCCCGCCCGGACGGGAACAATGAGCAGTTCTTC.